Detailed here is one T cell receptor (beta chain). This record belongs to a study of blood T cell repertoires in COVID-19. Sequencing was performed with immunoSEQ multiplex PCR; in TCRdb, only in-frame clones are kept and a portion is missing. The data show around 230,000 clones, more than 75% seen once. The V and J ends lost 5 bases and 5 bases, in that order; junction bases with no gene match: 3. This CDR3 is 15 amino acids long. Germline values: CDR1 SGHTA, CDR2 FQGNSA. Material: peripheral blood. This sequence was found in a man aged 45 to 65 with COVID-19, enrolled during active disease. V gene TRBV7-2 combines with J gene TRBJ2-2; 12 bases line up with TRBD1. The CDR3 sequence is CASSGTGGHTGELFF. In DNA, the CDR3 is TGTGCCAGCAGCGGGACAGGGGGCCATACCGGGGAGCTGTTTTTT.